Below, 5 T cell receptor beta chains from the same sample are listed, as sequenced in a study of a mutant IDH1 vaccine in newly diagnosed glioma. No antigen has been assigned to these receptors. The data were produced by immunoSEQ multiplex PCR, yet TCRdb's version contains in-frame clones alone and is incomplete. The sample holds over 30,000 clones, roughly three quarters seen once. The sample's time point: week 35, safety follow-up. Vaccination comprised doses that each held 300 ug of mutant IDH1 20-mer peptide, plus topical imiquimod. Specimen: PBMCs, collected from a glioma patient whose treatment included an IDH1 peptide vaccine. Receptors were obtained from a woman aged 30 to 39 with glioma. Some clones in this sample may be carry-over from other donors' samples.

V usage is TRBV4-1 and J usage is TRBJ1-1, with TRBD1 identical over 9 bases. Germline lookup yields CDR1 MGHRA and CDR2 YSYEKL. The V and J ends lost 0 bases and 2 bases, in that order; junction bases with no gene match: 7. The CDR3 sequence is 17 residues long. The CDR3 sequence is CASSQEPRQGGNTEAFF. The CDR3 DNA is TGCGCCAGCAGCCAAGAGCCTCGACAGGGGGGTAACACTGAAGCTTTCTTT.

In its sample, this clone was seen once. The CDR3 protein is CASSQDSGLAGGPDEQFF. In DNA, the CDR3 is TGTGCCAGCAGCCAAGATAGCGGACTAGCGGGAGGGCCGGATGAGCAGTTCTTC. The V call is TRBV4-2, the J call TRBJ2-1; 15 positions match TRBD2. Unmatched junction bases numbered 8, after V lost 0 bases and J lost 8 bases. CDR1 and CDR2 from the germline V gene are LGHNA and YNFKEQ. The CDR3 contains 18 residues.

V gene TRBV6-5 combines with J gene TRBJ1-5; no clear D. The CDR3 is 15 residues long. Germline CDR1 reads MNHEY; CDR2 reads SVGAGI. The V and J ends lost 0 bases and 0 bases respectively, with 6 bases between them. The CDR3: CASSYSPASNQPQHF. The DNA for the CDR3 is TGTGCCAGCAGTTACTCGCCAGCTAGCAATCAGCCCCAGCATTTT.

V is TRBV6-7 and J is TRBJ1-2; D unclear. Being an ORF, TRBV6-7 has a function that is uncertain. V lost 0 bases, J lost 1 base, and 9 bases lay in between. CDR3 length equals 15 residues. CDR3: CASSYSTEINYGYTF. CDR3 sequence (DNA): TGTGCCAGCAGTTACTCGACGGAGATTAACTATGGCTACACCTTC.

The chain has TRBV18 and TRBJ1-4; D possibly corresponds to TRBD1 (5 bases). The germline V and J ends were trimmed by 2 bases and 2 bases, with 9 bases remaining between them. Germline CDR1 KGHSH, CDR2 LQKENI. CDR3 length: 15 amino acids. The CDR3 loop reads CASSPNEGTNEKLFF. The CDR3 DNA reads TGTGCCAGCTCACCAAATGAGGGGACTAATGAAAAACTGTTTTTT.